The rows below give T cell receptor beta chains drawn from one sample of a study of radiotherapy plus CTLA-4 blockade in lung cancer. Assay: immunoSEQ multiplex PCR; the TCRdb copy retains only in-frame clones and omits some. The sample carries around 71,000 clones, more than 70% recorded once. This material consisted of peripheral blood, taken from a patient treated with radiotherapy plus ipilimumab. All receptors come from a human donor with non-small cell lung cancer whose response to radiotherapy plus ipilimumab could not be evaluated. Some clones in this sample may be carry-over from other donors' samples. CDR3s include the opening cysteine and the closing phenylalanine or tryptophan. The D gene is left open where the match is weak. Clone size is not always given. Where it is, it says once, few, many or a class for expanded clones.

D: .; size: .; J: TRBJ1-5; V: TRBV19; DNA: TGTGCCAGTAGTATTGACAGCTATCAGCCCCAGCATTTT; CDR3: CASSIDSYQPQHF
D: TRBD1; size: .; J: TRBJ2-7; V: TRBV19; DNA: TGTGCCAGTAGCCGGGACAGTCTCGACGAGCAGTACTTC; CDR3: CASSRDSLDEQYF
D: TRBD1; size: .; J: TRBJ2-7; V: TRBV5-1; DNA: TGCGCCAGCAGCTTAGATACAGGGGGGTACGAGCAGTACTTC; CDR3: CASSLDTGGYEQYF
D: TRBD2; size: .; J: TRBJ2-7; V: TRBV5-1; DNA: TGCGCCAGCAGCTTGGAGGGAGGGTCCTACGAGCAGTACTTC; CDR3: CASSLEGGSYEQYF
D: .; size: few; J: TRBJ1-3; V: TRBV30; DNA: TGTGCCTGGAGTGTACTGGGAAACACCATATATTTT; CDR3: CAWSVLGNTIYF
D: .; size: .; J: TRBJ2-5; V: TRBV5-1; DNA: TGCGCCAGCAGCCCTGGGGAGGGGGGAGAGACCCAGTACTTC; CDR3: CASSPGEGGETQYF
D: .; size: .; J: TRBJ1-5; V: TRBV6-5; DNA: TGTGCCAGCAGTTCCACAGGAGATCAGCCCCAGCATTTT; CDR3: CASSSTGDQPQHF
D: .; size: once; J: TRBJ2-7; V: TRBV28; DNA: TGTGCCAGCAGCCCCCCCCCTAGCTACGAGCAGTACTTC; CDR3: CASSPPPSYEQYF
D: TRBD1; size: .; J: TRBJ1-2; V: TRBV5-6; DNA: TGTGCCAGCAGCCCCGGGACAGAGAGTAATGGCTACACCTTC; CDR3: CASSPGTESNGYTF
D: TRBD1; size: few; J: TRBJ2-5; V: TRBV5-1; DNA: TGCGCCAGCAGCCCTGGGACAGGGGAAGAGACCCAGTACTTC; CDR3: CASSPGTGEETQYF
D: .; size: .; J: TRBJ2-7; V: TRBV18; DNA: TGTGCCAGCTCACCAGGGACAACGTCCTACGAGCAGTACTTC; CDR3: CASSPGTTSYEQYF
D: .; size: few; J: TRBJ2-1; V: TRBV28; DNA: TGTGCCAGCAGTGGGACACCCTACAATGAGCAGTTCTTC; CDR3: CASSGTPYNEQFF
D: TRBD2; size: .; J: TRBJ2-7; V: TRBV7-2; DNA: TGTGCCAGCAGGCGGGGGTACGAGCAGTACTTC; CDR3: CASRRGYEQYF
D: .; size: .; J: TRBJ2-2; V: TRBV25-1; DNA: TGTGCCAGCACCAGGGCGCGGGGCACCGGGGAGCTGTTTTTT; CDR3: CASTRARGTGELFF
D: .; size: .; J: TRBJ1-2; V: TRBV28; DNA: TGTGCCAGCAGTCCCCCGGAGGATTCAAACTATGGCTACACCTTC; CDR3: CASSPPEDSNYGYTF
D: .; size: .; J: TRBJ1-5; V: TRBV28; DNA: TGTGCCAGCAGTTTTAGAAGGGGCTATCAGCCCCAGCATTTT; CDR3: CASSFRRGYQPQHF
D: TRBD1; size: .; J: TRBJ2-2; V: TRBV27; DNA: TGTGCCAGCAGTTTCCGGACAGGGAACACCGGGGAGCTGTTTTTT; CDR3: CASSFRTGNTGELFF
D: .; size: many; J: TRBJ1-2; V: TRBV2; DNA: TGTGCCAGCAGTGAAGCTACTGGCGGCTTGGGCTACACCTTC; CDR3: CASSEATGGLGYTF
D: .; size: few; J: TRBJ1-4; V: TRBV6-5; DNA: TGTGCCAGCAGTGACCAGTCCGGAGGAGAAAAACTGTTTTTT; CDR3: CASSDQSGGEKLFF
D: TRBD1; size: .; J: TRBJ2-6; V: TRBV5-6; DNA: TGTGCCAGCAGTTGGACAGGGAACTCTGGGGCCAACGTCCTGACTTTC; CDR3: CASSWTGNSGANVLTF
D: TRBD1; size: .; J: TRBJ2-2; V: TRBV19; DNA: TGTGCCACCCAGACAGGGGAAGACACCGGGGAGCTGTTTTTT; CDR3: CATQTGEDTGELFF
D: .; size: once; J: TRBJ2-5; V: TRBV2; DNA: TGTGCCAGCAGTTACAGGGGAGGCGAGACCCAGTACTTC; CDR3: CASSYRGGETQYF
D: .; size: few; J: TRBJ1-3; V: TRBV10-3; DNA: TGTGCCATCAGTGAGACAGGCGAATCTGGAAACACCATATATTTT; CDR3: CAISETGESGNTIYF
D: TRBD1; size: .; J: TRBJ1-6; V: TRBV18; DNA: TGTGCCAGCTCCAGTCCAGGGGGAGATAATTCACCCCTCCACTTT; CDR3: CASSSPGGDNSPLHF
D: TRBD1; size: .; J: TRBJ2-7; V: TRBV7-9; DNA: TGTGCCAGCAGCTTAGCGCTTGGGACAGGGTCGTACGAGCAGTACTTC; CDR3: CASSLALGTGSYEQYF
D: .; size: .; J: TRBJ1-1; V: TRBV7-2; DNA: TGTGCCAGCAGCTTAGTAGGGGAGGGCACTGAAGCTTTCTTT; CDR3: CASSLVGEGTEAFF
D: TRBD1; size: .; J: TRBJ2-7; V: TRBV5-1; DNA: TGCGCCAGCCGCCGTAATGGACAGGAATCCTACGAGCAGTACTTC; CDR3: CASRRNGQESYEQYF
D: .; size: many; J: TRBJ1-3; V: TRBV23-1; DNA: TGCGCCAGCAGTCAATTGGGGGGGGACTCTGGAAACACCATATATTTT; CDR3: CASSQLGGDSGNTIYF
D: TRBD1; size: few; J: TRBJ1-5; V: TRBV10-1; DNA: TGCGCCAACAAGAGGGCAGGGGGACAGCCCCAGCATTTT; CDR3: CANKRAGGQPQHF
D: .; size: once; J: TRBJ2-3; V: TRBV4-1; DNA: TGCGCCAGCAGCCAAGAGTCATCCGCGGGGACAGATACGCAGTATTTT; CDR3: CASSQESSAGTDTQYF
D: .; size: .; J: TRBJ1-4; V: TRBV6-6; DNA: TGTGCCAGCAGTTTACAGGGTACGGGTGAAAAACTGTTTTTT; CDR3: CASSLQGTGEKLFF
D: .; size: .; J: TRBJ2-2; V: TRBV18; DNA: TGTGCCAGCTCACCACCGACTAACACCGGGGAGCTGTTTTTT; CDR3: CASSPPTNTGELFF
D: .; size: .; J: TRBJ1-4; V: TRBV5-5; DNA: TGTGCCAGCAGCTTAGGAGTTTCCAGTGAAAAACTGTTTTTT; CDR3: CASSLGVSSEKLFF
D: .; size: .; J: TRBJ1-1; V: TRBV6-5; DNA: TGTGCCAGCAGTTACTCGGGCCCCGACACTGAAGCTTTCTTT; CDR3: CASSYSGPDTEAFF
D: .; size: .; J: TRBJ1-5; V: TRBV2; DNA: TGTGCCAGCAGTGCCTCAGGCAATCAGCCCCAGCATTTT; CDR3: CASSASGNQPQHF
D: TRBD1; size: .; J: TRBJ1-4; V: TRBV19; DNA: TGTGCCAGTAGTATGGGGACAGTCGAAAAACTGTTTTTT; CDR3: CASSMGTVEKLFF
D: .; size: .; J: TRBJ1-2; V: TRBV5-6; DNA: TGTGCCAGCAGCCCCCCGGCGGGGGAGGGGACGGGCTACACCTTC; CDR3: CASSPPAGEGTGYTF
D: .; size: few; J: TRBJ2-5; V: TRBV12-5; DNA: TGTGCTAGTGGCAGCCAAGAGACCCAGTACTTC; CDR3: CASGSQETQYF
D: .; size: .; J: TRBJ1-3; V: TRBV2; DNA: TGTGCCAGCAGTGATGAAGGTTCTAGGCCCCTAAGAAGGTTT; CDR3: CASSDEGSRPLRRF
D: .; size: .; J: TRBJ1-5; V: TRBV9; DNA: TGTGCCAGCAGCGAGGGGGGGATTAGCAATCAGCCCCAGCATTTT; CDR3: CASSEGGISNQPQHF
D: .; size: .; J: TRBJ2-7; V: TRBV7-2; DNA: TGTGCCAGCAGCCGCCCCCGTGGCAGGGGGGCAGAATACGAGCAGTACTTC; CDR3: CASSRPRGRGAEYEQYF
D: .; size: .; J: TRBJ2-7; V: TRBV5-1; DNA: TGCGCCAGCAGCTTGGAATTCGGGGTCGAGCAGTACTTC; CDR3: CASSLEFGVEQYF
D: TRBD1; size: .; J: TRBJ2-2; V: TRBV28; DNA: TGTGCCAGCAGCCCAGGGGACAGAAACACCGGGGAGCTGTTTTTT; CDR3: CASSPGDRNTGELFF
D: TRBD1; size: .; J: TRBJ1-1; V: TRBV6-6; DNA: TGTGCCAGCAGACCCGTTGGGACAGGGCACACTGAAGCTTTCTTT; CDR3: CASRPVGTGHTEAFF
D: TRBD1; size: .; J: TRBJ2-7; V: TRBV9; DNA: TGTGCCAGCAGCGAGGATGGACAGGATTACGAGCAGTACTTC; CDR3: CASSEDGQDYEQYF
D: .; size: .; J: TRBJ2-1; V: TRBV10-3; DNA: TGTGCCACTCGGGACAATGAGCAGTTCTTC; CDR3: CATRDNEQFF
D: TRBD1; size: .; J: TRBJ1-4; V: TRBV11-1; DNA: TGTGCCAGCAGCCACAGGGGGCGGTTTAATGAAAAACTGTTTTTT; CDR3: CASSHRGRFNEKLFF
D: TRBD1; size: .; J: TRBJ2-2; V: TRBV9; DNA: TGTGCCAGCAGCGTAGCGGGACAGATCACCGGGGAGCTGTTTTTT; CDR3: CASSVAGQITGELFF
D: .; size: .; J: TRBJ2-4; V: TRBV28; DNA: TGTGCCAGCGGAAGACAGGGACTAAACATTCAGTACTTC; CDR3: CASGRQGLNIQYF
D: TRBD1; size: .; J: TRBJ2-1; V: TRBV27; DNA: TGTGCCAGCAGTTCCCTCGCCATCCGACAGGGGTACAATGAGCAGTTCTTC; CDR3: CASSSLAIRQGYNEQFF
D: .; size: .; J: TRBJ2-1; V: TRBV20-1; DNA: TGCAGTGCTCAGGTGGTACATGAGCAGTTCTTC; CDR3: CSAQVVHEQFF
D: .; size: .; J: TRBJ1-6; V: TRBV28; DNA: TGTGCCAGCAGTGGTGGCAAAGGGGGGGGGCCCCACGGGTCACCCCTCCACTTT; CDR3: CASSGGKGGGPHGSPLHF
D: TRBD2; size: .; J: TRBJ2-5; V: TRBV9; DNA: TGTGCCAGCAGCGTAGATGGCGGGGGGGTAGGAGGGACCCAGTACTTC; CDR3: CASSVDGGGVGGTQYF